The T cell receptor beta chain under discussion was sequenced for a study of cytomegalovirus exposure and HLA in healthy donors. Deletions cut 4 bases from V and 4 bases from J, with 12 bases between. The CDR3 sequence is 14 residues long. The germline V gene has CDR1 SGHNT and CDR2 YYREEE (reference sequence). The PCR contained 60 Vbeta and 13 Jbeta primers. This table comes from immunoSEQ multiplex PCR, and its TCRdb copy is limited to in-frame clones, with some not included. The sample has roughly 110,000 clones, almost 70% seen once. This sequence was found in a man aged 25-40 years in good health and CMV-seropositive. The V call is TRBV5-4, the J call TRBJ1-3; no reliable D call. Input material: PBMCs. In nucleotides, the CDR3 is TGTGCCAGCAGCGCTGGAGGGTCAGGAAACACCATATATTTT. This gives the protein CASSAGGSGNTIYF.